This T cell receptor (beta chain) was sequenced for a study of T cell responses to AZD1222 COVID-19 vaccine. Produced via immunoSEQ multiplex PCR; TCRdb's table is partial and in-frame only. The sample records more than 140,000 clones, 88% being singletons. The CDR3 spans 17 residues. CDR1 MGHRA and CDR2 YSYEKL come from the germline V gene. Trimming took 4 bases from V and 4 from J, leaving 19 bases between them. The gene calls are TRBV4-1 and TRBJ1-4, with D perhaps TRBD1 (5 bases). The clonotype comes from an adult in good health. Specimen: peripheral blood, collected on day 0 of MenACWY control vaccination. CDR3 region: CASSLSGWSGGNEKLFF. Here the CDR3 DNA reads TGCGCCAGCAGCCTTTCTGGGTGGTCCGGGGGTAATGAAAAACTGTTTTTT.